These 8 T cell receptor beta chains were sequenced from one sample in a study of T cells in Graves' hyperthyroidism and ophthalmopathy. TCR beta CDR3 region amplification was performed from RNA transcripts. The HTBI primer set was used in a first-round RT-PCR of the TCR CDR3. TCRdb reprocessed the multiplex PCR reads via MiXCR and lists one record per CDR3 protein. The table records roughly 580,000 distinct CDR3 sequences, about 15% of them present only once. The sequenced sample consisted of blood. Every receptor here comes from a woman aged 25 to 45 with Graves' hyperthyroidism that later progressed to Graves' ophthalmopathy.

This clonotype was recorded at least ten times. The rearrangement uses TRBV24-1 and TRBJ2-3, with 10 nucleotides matching TRBD2. J lost 1 base, V lost 4 bases, and 4 bases had no gene match. This CDR3 spans 16 amino acids. The germline V gene has CDR1 KGHDR and CDR2 SFDVKD. The CDR3 sequence is CATSDPLAGGTDTQYF. The CDR3 nucleotides read TGTGCCACCAGTGACCCGCTAGCGGGAGGCACAGATACGCAGTATTTT.

This clonotype was recorded many times. The chain is built from TRBV12-3 or TRBV12-4 and TRBJ2-7, with D unclear. CDR3 length equals 13 residues. V was cut by 5 bases and J by 7 bases, with 15 bases left in between. The CDR3 loop is CASSPDQAREQYF. The DNA of the CDR3 is TGTGCCAGCAGTCCGGACCAGGCTAGGGAGCAGTACTTC.

At least ten counts were recorded for this clonotype. The chain carries TRBV30 and TRBJ1-5; maybe TRBD1 (5 bases). CDR1 is GTSNPN, CDR2 SVGIG, per germline (reference sequence). V gave up 4 bases and J gave up 0 bases, with 13 bases separating them. The CDR3 contains 15 residues. The CDR3 reads CAWTRMGGSNQPQHF. CDR3 nucleotides: TGTGCCTGGACTCGTATGGGGGGTAGCAATCAGCCCCAGCATTTT.

The table lists this clonotype with many counts. The V call is TRBV12-3 or TRBV12-4, the J call TRBJ2-5; D perhaps matches TRBD1 (6 bases). CDR3 length equals 15 residues. V lost 6 bases to trimming and J lost 5 bases, with 19 bases between them. Here the CDR3 reads CASSSPIGQPETQYF. Here the CDR3 DNA reads TGTGCCAGCAGCTCTCCCATTGGACAGCCGGAGACCCAGTACTTC.

In this sample, this clonotype turned up a few times. The rearrangement links TRBV9 to TRBJ2-2; D is ambiguous. The V end was cut by 0 bases, the J end by 7 bases, with 7 bases between. Germline lookup yields CDR1 SGDLS and CDR2 YYNGEE. The CDR3 is 13 amino acids. For the CDR3, the DNA is TGTGCCAGCAGCGTAGAAGACGGCGGGGAGCTGTTTTTT. Translated: CASSVEDGGELFF. Drawing the rest from reference TRBV9 and TRBJ2-2, the complete variable domain is DSGVTQTPKHLITATGQRVTLRCSPRSGDLSVYWYQQSLDQGLQFLIQYYNGEERAKGNILERFSAQQFPDLHSELNLSSLELGDSALYFCASSVEDGGELFFGEGSRLTVL.

J is TRBJ1-2 and V is TRBV9; D uncertain. The germline CDR1 and CDR2 sequences are SGDLS and YYNGEE. V was trimmed by 3 bases and J by 5 bases, leaving 11 bases between them. This CDR3 is built from 13 residues. As DNA, the CDR3 is TGTGCCAGCAGCGCCGCGCCTACATATGGCTACACCTTC. As protein: CASSAAPTYGYTF.

This clonotype was found a few times. As the CDR3 is not closed by the conserved phenylalanine or tryptophan, this likely results from a read error. The chain links TRBV29-1 to TRBJ1-2; maybe TRBD1 (5 bases). This CDR3 has 16 amino acids. Per germline, CDR1 SQVTM and CDR2 ANQGSEA. V was clipped by 1 base and J by 4 bases, with 19 bases between them. CDR3 region: CSVEALDSPLGYGYTS. CDR3 in DNA: TGCAGCGTTGAAGCCCTAGACAGTCCTTTGGGCTATGGCTACACCTCC.

The chain carries TRBV6-1 and TRBJ2-3; D is unresolved. CDR3 length: 14 amino acids. The germline V and J ends were trimmed by 5 bases and 9 bases, with 18 bases remaining between them. Germline V CDR1 and CDR2: MNHNS, SASEGT. Here the CDR3 reads CASSYAATTNTQYF. Here the CDR3 DNA reads TGTGCCAGCAGTTATGCCGCAACGACCAACACGCAGTATTTT.